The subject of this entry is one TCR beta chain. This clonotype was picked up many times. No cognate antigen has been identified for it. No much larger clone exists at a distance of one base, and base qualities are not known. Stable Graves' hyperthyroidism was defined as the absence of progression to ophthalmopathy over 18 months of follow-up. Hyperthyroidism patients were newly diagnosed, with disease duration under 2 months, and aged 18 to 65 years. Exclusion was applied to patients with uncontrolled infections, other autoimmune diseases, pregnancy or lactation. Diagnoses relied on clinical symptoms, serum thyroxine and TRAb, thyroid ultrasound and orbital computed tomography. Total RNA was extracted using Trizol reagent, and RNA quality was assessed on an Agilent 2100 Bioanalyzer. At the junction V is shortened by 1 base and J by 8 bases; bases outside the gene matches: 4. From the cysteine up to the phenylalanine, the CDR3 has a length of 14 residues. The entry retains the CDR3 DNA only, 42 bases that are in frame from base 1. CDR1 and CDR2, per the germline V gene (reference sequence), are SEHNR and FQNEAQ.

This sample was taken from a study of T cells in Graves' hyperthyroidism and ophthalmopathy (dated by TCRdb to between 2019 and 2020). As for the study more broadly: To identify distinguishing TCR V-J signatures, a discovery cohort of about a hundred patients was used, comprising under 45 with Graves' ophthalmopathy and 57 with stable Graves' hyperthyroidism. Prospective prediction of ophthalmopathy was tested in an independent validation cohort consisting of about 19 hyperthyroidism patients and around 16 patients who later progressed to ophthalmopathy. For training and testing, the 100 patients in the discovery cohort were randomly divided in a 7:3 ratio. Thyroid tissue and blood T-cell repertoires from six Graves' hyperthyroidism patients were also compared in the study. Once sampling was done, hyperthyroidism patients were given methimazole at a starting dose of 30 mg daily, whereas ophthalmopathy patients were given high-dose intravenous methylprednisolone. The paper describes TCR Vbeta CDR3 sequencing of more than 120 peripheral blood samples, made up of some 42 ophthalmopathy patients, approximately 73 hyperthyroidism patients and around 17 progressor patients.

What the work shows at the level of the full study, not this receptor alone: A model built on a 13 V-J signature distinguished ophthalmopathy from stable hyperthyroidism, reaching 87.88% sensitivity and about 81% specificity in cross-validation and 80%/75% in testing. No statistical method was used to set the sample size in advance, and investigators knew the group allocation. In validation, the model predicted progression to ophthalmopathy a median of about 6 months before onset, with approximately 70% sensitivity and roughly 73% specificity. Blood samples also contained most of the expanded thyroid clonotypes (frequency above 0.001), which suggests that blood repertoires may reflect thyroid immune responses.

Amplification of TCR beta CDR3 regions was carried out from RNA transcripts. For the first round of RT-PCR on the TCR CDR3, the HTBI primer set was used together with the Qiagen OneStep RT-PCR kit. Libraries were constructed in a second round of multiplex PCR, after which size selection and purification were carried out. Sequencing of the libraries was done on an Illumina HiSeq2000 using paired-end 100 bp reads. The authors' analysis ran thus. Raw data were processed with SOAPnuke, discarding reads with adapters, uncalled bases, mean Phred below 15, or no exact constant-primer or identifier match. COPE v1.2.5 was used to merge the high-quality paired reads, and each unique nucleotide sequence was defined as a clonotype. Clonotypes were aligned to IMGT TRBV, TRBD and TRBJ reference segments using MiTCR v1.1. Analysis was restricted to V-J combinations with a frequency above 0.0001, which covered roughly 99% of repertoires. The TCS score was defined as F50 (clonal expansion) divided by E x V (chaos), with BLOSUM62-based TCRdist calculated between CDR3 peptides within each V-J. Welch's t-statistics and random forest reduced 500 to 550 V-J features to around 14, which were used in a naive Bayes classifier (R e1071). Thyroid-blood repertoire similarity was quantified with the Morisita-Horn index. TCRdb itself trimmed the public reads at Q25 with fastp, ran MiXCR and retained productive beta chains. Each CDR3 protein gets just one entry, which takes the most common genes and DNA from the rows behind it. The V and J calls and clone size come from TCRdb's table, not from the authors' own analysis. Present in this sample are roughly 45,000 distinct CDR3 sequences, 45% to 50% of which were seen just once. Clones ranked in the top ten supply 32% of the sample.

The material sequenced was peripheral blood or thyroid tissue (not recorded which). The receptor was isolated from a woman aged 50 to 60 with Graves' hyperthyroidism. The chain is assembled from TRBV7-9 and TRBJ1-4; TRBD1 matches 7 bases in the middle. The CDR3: CASSLGQGGEKLFF. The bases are TGTGCCAGCAGCTTAGGACAGGGTGGCGAAAAACTGTTTTTT.